This T cell receptor beta chain was profiled in a study of cytomegalovirus exposure and HLA in healthy donors. Overall study context: The 120 or so validation repertoires were produced on the same platform as the roughly 670 repertoires of the first cohort. This was reported in a later analysis.

Trimming at V came to 3 bases and at J to 5 bases, leaving 6 bases not matched to a gene. The V gene's germline CDR1 is LNHDA and CDR2 SQIVND (reference sequence). This CDR3 has 15 amino acids. The assay was immunoSEQ multiplex PCR, and TCRdb's table has in-frame clones only and misses some. Here the sample spans fewer than 250,000 clones, over 75% being singletons. V usage is TRBV19 and J usage is TRBJ2-3, with 9 bases matching TRBD2. The clonotype comes from a woman aged 18-29 years in good health and CMV-seropositive. The material sequenced was PBMCs. DNA of the CDR3: TGTGCCAGTAGTATCCCGCGGGAGGGGGGAGATACGCAGTATTTT. Translation gives CASSIPREGGDTQYF.